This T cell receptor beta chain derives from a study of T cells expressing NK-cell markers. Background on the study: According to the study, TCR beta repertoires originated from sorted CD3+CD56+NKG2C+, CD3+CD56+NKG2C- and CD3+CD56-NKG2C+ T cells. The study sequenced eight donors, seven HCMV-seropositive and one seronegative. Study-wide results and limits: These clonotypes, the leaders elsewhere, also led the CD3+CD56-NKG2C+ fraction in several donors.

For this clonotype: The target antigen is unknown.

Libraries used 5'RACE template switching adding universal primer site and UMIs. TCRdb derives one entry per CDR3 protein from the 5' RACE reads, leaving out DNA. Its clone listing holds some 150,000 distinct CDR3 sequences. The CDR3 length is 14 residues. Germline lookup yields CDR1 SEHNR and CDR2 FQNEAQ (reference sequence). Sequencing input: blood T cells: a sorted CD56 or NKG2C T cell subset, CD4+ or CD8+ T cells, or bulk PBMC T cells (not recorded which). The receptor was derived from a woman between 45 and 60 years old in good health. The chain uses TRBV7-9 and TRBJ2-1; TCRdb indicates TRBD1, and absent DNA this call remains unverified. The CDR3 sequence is CASSSREFYNEQFF. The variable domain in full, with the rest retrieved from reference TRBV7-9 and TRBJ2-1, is DTGVSQNPRHKITKRGQNVTFRCDPISEHNRLYWYRQTLGQGPEFLTYFQNEAQLEKSRLLSDRFSAERPKGSFSTLEIQRTEQGDSAMYLCASSSREFYNEQFFGPGTRLTVL.